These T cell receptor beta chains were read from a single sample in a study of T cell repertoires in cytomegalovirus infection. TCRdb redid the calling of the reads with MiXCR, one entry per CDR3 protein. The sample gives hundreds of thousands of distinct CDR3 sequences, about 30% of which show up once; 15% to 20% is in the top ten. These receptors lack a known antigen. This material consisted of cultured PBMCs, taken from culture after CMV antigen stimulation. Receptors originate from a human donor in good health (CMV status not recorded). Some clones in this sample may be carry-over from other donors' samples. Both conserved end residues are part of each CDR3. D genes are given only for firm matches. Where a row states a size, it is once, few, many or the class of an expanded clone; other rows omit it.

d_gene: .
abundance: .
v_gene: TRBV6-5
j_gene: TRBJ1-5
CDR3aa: CASSLGPARSRNQPQHF
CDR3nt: TGTGCCAGCAGCTTGGGCCCGGCGAGGAGTCGGAATCAGCCCCAGCATTTT

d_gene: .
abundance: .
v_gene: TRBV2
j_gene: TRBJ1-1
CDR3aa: CASISKHPNTEAFF
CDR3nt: TGTGCCAGCATATCAAAACACCCGAACACTGAAGCTTTCTTT

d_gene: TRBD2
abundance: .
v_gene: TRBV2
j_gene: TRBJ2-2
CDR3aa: CASSGTSPNTGELFF
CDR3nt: TGTGCCAGCAGCGGGACTAGCCCGAACACCGGGGAGCTGTTTTTT

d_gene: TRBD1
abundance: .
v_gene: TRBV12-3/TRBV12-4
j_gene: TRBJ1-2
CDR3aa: CASSPSGTGFLYGYTF
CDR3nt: TGTGCCAGCAGTCCCTCCGGGACAGGGTTTCTTTATGGCTACACCTTC

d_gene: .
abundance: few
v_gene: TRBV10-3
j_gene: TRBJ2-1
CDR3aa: CATASSYNEQFF
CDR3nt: TGTGCCACCGCGTCTAGCTACAATGAGCAGTTCTTC

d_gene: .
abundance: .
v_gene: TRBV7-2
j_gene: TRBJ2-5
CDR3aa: CASIGPAEETQYF
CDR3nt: TGTGCCAGCATTGGACCCGCGGAGGAGACCCAGTACTTC

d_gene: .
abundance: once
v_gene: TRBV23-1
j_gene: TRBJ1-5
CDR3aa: CASSQEDGPNQPQHF
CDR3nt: TGCGCCAGCAGTCAAGAGGACGGGCCCAATCAGCCCCAGCATTTT

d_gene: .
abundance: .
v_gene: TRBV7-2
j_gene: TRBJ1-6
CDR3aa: CASSLEGRANSPLHF
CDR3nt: TGTGCCAGCAGCTTAGAAGGACGGGCCAATTCACCCCTCCACTTT

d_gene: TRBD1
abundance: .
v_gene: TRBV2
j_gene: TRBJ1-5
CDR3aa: CASSRDRTYQPQHF
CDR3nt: TGTGCCAGCAGCCGGGACAGAACATATCAGCCCCAGCATTTT

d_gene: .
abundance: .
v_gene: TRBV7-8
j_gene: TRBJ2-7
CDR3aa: CASSLGYHRLNSYEQYF
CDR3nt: TGTGCCAGCAGCTTAGGATACCATCGACTTAACTCCTACGAGCAGTACTTC

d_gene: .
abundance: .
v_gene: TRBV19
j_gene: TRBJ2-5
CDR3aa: CASSIGTKETQYF
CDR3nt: TGTGCCAGTAGTATTGGGACGAAAGAGACCCAGTACTTC

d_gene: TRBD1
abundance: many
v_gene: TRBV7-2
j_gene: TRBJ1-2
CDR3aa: CASSLNTGDYYGYTF
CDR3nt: TGTGCCAGCAGCTTAAATACAGGGGATTACTATGGCTACACCTTC

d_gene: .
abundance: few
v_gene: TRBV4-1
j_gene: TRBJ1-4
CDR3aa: CASSQGNRNEKLFF
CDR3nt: TGCGCCAGCAGCCAGGGGAACCGGAATGAAAAACTGTTTTTT

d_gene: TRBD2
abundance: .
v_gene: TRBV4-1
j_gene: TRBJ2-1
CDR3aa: CASSQVAGDYNEQFF
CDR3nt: TGTGCCAGCAGCCAAGTAGCGGGGGATTACAATGAGCAGTTCTTC

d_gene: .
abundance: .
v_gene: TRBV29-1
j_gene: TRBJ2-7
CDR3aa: CSVRALSPTYEQYF
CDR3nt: TGCAGCGTACGGGCCCTGTCCCCCACCTACGAGCAGTACTTC

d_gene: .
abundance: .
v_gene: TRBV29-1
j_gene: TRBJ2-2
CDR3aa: CSVRPVNTGELFF
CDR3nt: TGCAGCGTTAGGCCCGTGAACACCGGGGAGCTGTTTTTT

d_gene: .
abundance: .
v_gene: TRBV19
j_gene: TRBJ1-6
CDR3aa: CASSHRDGQYSPLHF
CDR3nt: TGTGCCAGTAGTCACCGGGACGGTCAATATTCACCCCTCCACTTT

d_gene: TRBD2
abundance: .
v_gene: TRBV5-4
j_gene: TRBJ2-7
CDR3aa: CASSQSGGLAGADEQYF
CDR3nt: TGTGCCAGCAGCCAGAGTGGTGGCCTAGCGGGAGCGGACGAGCAGTACTTC

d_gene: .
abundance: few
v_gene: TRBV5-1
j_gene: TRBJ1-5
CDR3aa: CAKMGRADGSSNQPQHF
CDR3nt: TGCGCCAAGATGGGCAGGGCGGATGGGTCGAGCAATCAGCCCCAGCATTTT

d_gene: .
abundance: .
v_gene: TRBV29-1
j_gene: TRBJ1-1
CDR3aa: CSASSGPPLDTEAFF
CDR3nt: TGCAGCGCCTCTTCCGGGCCCCCCCTGGACACTGAAGCTTTCTTT

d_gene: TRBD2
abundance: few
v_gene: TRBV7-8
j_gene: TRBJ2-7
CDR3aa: CASSTTGGTRYEQYF
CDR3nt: TGTGCCAGCAGCACGACCGGGGGGACTCGCTACGAGCAGTACTTC

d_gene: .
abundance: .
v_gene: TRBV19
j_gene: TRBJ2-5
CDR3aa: CASSNTGKETQYF
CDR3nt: TGTGCCAGTAGTAACACAGGGAAAGAGACCCAGTACTTC

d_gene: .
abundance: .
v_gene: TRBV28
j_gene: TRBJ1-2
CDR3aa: CASSIGGDYGYTF
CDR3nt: TGTGCCAGCAGCATAGGGGGGGACTATGGCTACACCTTC

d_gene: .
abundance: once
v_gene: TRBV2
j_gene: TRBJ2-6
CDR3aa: CASSEAGPGANVLTF
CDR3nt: TGTGCCAGCAGTGAAGCGGGGCCCGGGGCCAACGTCCTGACTTTC

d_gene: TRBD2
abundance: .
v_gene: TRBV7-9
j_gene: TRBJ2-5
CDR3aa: CASSPPTSGRETQYF
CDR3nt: TGTGCCAGCAGCCCCCCGACTAGCGGGAGGGAGACCCAGTACTTC

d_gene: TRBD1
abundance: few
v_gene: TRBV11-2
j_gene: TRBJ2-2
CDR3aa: CASSLALGQGTGELFF
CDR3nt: TGTGCCAGCAGCTTAGCCCTGGGACAGGGGACCGGGGAGCTGTTTTTT